These 6 T cell receptor beta chains originate from one sample sequenced in a study of post-analysis software for immune sequencing data. The antigens for these receptors are not known. cDNA libraries of TCR beta carried unique molecular identifiers. TCRdb analysed the PCR reads with MiXCR anew, one entry per CDR3 protein. The sample consists of hundreds of thousands of distinct CDR3 sequences, 53% of them appearing once. Study findings and constraints: Four or five TRBV segments, TRBV5-6, TRBV5-1 and TRBV20-1 among them, were found more frequent in patients than controls.

The material sequenced was blood. These receptor sequences come from a girl aged 5 to 17 with multiple sclerosis.

This clonotype was seen a handful of times. The chain couples TRBV5-1 to TRBJ1-1, with D possibly matching TRBD1 (5 bases). From germline, CDR1 is SGHRS and CDR2 YFSETQ. The CDR3 is 16 residues long. Trimming left V 5 bases short and J 0 bases short, with 17 bases between. CDR3: CASSFLATDMNTEAFF. For the CDR3, the DNA is TGCGCCAGCAGTTTCCTTGCGACGGACATGAACACTGAAGCTTTCTTT.

This chain connects TRBV29-1 to TRBJ2-4; TRBD2 might be the D (5 bases). The DNA matches TRBJ2-7 better at its end, which makes the J call doubtful. CDR1 and CDR2 (germline): SQVTM, ANQGSEA. The CDR3 is 14 amino acids. CDR3 sequence reads: CSVEGIGSSYEQYF. CDR3 in DNA: TGCAGCGTCGAGGGAATCGGGTCAAGCTACGAGCAGTACTTC.

This chain uses TRBV7-2 with TRBJ2-1, with D unclear. Germline V gene lookup returns CDR1 SGHTA and CDR2 FQGNSA. This CDR3 contains 14 residues. V shed 7 bases and J shed 0 bases, with 10 bases lying between them. CDR3 DNA: TGTGCCAGCAAAGACGTTCGCTCCTACAATGAGCAGTTCTTC. This translates into CASKDVRSYNEQFF.

This chain joins TRBV10-3 and TRBJ2-7, with 10 bases fitting TRBD1. Losses at the gene ends were 3 bases for V and 3 bases for J; bases not matched to a gene: 5. The CDR3 runs 15 residues. CDR1 and CDR2 from the germline V gene are ENHRY and SYGVKD. CDR3 coding DNA: TGTGCCATCAGTGACCCCGGACAGGGGGTCTACGAGCAGTACTTC. Translated, it gives CAISDPGQGVYEQYF.

This chain uses TRBV4-1 with TRBJ1-1; 9 nucleotides line up with TRBD1. The germline V gene encodes CDR1 MGHRA and CDR2 YSYEKL. There are 16 residues in the CDR3. V lost 3 bases, J lost 1 base, and 6 bases stayed unmatched. The CDR3 region has the DNA TGCGCCAGCAGCCATCCTCGGGGACAGGGGAACACTGAAGCTTTCTTT. Its translation: CASSHPRGQGNTEAFF.

The V gene is TRBV29-1, the J gene TRBJ2-1; 7 nucleotides line up with TRBD2. Germline V gene sequence: CDR1 SQVTM, CDR2 ANQGSEA. CDR3 length equals 14 residues. V lost 8 bases to trimming and J lost 7 bases; unmatched junction nucleotides: 14. The CDR3: CSTLGGERINEQFF. DNA of the CDR3: TGCAGCACACTTGGGGGGGAGAGGATTAATGAGCAGTTCTTC.